This T cell receptor beta chain was recovered during a study of PD-L1 blockade in urothelial cancer. Assay: immunoSEQ multiplex PCR; the TCRdb copy retains only in-frame clones and omits some. Seen here are about 84,000 clones, 82% observed once, and the top ten hold 9% to 9.5%. The CDR3 extends over 14 amino acids. Germline V gene sequence: CDR1 SEHNR, CDR2 FQNEAQ (reference sequence). J was trimmed by 5 bases and V by 4 bases; bases with no gene match: 5. The chain employs TRBV7-9 and TRBJ1-2, with 9 bases aligning to TRBD1. This receptor was taken from a man aged 65 to 79 with urothelial cancer. Sequenced here: PBMCs, sampled around atezolizumab (anti-PD-L1) treatment. CDR3 sequence reads: CASSSSGTGYGYTF. CDR3 DNA sequence: TGTGCCAGCAGCTCATCCGGGACAGGGTATGGCTACACCTTC. Full variable domain (missing parts from reference TRBV7-9 and TRBJ1-2): DTGVSQNPRHKITKRGQNVTFRCDPISEHNRLYWYRQTLGQGPEFLTYFQNEAQLEKSRLLSDRFSAERPKGSFSTLEIQRTEQGDSAMYLCASSSSGTGYGYTFGSGTRLTVV.